This T cell receptor (beta chain) came from a study of cytomegalovirus exposure and HLA in healthy donors. The overall study: The 120 validation repertoires used the same platform as the approximately 670 first-cohort repertoires (as reported by a later analysis).

For this clone: Its antigen is as yet unknown.

The protocol was immunoSEQ multiplex PCR, while the TCRdb copy is restricted to in-frame clones and leaves out a portion. This table has about 160,000 clones, 89% appearing once. Germline lookup yields CDR1 SGHVS and CDR2 FNYEAQ. V trimming: 4 bases; J trimming: 4 bases; junction bases outside the gene matches: 11. The CDR3 is 16 amino acids. Overall study results and limits: The authors listed 180 or so TCR beta chains as cytomegalovirus-associated.

J is TRBJ1-2 and V is TRBV7-6; 8 nucleotides align to TRBD1. The sequence was obtained from a man between 18 and 29 years old in good health and CMV-seropositive. The source material was PBMCs. CDR3 nucleotide sequence: TGTGCCAGCAGCTCAGATCCGGACAGGGTGGCCTATGGCTACACCTTC. Protein product: CASSSDPDRVAYGYTF. The entire variable domain, with the rest obtained from reference TRBV7-6 and TRBJ1-2, is as follows: GAGVSQSPRYKVTKRGQDVALRCDPISGHVSLYWYRQALGQGPEFLTYFNYEAQQDKSGLPNDRFSAERPEGSISTLTIQRTEQRDSAMYRCASSSDPDRVAYGYTFGSGTRLTVV.